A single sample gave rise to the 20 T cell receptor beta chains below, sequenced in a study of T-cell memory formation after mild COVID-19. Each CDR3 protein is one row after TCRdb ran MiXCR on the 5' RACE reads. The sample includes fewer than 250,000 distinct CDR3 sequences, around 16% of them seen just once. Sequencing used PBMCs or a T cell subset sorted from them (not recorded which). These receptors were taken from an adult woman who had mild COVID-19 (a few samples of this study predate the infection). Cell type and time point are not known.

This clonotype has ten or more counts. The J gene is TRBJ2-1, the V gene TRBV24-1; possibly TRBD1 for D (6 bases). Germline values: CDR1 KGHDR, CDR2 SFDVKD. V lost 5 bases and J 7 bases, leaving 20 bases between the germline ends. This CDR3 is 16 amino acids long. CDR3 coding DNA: TGTGCCACCAGTGCGACTACAGGGCGGCCAGGGAATGAGCAGTTCTTC. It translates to CATSATTGRPGNEQFF.

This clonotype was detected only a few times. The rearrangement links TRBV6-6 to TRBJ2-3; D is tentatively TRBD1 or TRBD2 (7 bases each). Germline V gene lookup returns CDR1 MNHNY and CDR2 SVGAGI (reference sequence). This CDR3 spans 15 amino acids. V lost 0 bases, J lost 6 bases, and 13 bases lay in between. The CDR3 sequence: CASSYSQGGQDTQYF. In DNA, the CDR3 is TGTGCCAGCAGTTACTCCCAGGGGGGGCAGGATACGCAGTATTTT.

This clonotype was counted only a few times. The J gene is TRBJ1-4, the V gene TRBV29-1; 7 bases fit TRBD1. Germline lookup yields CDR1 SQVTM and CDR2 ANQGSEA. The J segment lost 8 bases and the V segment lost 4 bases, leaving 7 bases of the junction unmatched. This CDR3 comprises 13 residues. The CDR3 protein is CSVGDRRDEKLFF. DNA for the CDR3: TGCAGCGTTGGGGACAGAAGGGACGAAAAACTGTTTTTT.

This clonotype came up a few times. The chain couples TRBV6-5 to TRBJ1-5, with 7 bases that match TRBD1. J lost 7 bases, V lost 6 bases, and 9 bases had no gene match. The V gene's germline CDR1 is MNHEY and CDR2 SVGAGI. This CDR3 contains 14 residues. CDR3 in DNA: TGTGCCAGCAGCCGGACAGGAGAGGACCAGCCCCAGCATTTT. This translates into CASSRTGEDQPQHF.

For the CDR3, the DNA is TGTGCCAGCAGCCCCGACACTTCGAGCTCCTACGAGCAGTACTTC. Its translation: CASSPDTSSSYEQYF. The chain uses TRBV3-1 and TRBJ2-7; D is undetermined. CDR3 length: 15 residues. The germline V and J ends were trimmed by 4 bases and 0 bases, with 13 bases remaining between them. Germline CDR1 is LGHDT and CDR2 is YNNKEL (reference sequence).

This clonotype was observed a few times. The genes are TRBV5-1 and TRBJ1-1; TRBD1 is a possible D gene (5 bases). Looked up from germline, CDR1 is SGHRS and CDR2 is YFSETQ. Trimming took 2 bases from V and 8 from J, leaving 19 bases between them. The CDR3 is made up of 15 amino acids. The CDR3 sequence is CASSFRNGGTGEAFF. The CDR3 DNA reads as TGCGCCAGCAGCTTTCGCAATGGAGGGACGGGAGAAGCTTTCTTT.

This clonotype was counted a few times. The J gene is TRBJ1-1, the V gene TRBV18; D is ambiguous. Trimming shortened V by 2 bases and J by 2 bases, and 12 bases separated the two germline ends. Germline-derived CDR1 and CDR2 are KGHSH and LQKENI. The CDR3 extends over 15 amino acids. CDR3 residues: CASSPSLVRNTEAFF. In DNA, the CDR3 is TGTGCCAGCTCACCAAGCCTGGTAAGAAACACTGAAGCTTTCTTT.

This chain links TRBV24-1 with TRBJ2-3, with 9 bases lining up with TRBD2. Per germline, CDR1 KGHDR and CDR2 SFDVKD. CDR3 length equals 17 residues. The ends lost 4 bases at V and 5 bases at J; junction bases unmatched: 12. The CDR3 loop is CATSERTSAILGDTQYF. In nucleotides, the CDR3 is TGTGCCACCAGTGAGCGGACTAGCGCGATTCTGGGAGATACGCAGTATTTT.

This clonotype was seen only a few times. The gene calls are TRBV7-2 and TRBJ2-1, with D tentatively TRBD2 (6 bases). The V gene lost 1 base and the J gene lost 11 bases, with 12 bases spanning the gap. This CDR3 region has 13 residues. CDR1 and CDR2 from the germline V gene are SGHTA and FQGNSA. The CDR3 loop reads CASSLGASEKQFF. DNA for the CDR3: TGTGCCAGCAGCTTAGGTGCTAGCGAGAAGCAGTTCTTC. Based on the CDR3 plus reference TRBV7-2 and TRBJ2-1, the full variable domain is GAGVSQSPSNKVTEKGKDVELRCDPISGHTALYWYRQSLGQGLEFLIYFQGNSAPDKSGLPSDRFSAERTGGSVSTLTIQRTQQEDSAVYLCASSLGASEKQFFGPGTRLTVL.

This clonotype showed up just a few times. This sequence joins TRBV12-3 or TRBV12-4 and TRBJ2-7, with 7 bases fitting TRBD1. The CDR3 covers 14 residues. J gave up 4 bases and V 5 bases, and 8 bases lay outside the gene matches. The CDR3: CASSPQGMGYEQYF. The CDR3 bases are TGTGCCAGCAGTCCACAGGGGATGGGGTACGAGCAGTACTTC.

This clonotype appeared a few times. The CDR3 nucleotides read TGTGCCAGCAGCTTACATCCAGGGAAAGTGAGTCAGCCCCAGCATTTT. It encodes CASSLHPGKVSQPQHF. The chain employs TRBV7-6 and TRBJ1-5; D might be TRBD1 (5 bases). The CDR3 has 16 amino acids. Germline V gives CDR1 SGHVS, CDR2 FNYEAQ. V was cut by 2 bases and J by 6 bases, with 17 bases left in between.

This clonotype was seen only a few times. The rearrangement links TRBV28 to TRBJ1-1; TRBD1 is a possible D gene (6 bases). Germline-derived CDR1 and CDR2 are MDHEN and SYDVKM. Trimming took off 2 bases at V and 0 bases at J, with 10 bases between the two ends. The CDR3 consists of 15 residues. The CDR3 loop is CASSLGGSMNTEAFF. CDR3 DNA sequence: TGTGCCAGCAGTTTAGGGGGCAGCATGAACACTGAAGCTTTCTTT. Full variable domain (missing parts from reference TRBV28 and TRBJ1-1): DVKVTQSSRYLVKRTGEKVFLECVQDMDHENMFWYRQDPGLGLRLIYFSYDVKMKEKGDIPEGYSVSREKKERFSLILESASTNQTSMYLCASSLGGSMNTEAFFGQGTRLTVV.

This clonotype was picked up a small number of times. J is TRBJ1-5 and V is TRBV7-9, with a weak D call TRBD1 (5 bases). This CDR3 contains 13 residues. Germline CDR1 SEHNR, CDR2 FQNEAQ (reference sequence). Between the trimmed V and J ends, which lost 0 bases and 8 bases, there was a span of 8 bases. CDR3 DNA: TGTGCCAGCAGCTTAGCGGGGGGAAAGCCCCAGCATTTT. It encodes CASSLAGGKPQHF.

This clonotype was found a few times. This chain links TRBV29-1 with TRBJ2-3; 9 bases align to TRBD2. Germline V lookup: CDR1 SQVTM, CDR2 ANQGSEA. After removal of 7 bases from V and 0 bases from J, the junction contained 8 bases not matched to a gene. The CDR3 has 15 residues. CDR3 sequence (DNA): TGCAGCGCCATAGGGCGGGGGGGAAGCACAGATACGCAGTATTTT. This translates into CSAIGRGGSTDTQYF.

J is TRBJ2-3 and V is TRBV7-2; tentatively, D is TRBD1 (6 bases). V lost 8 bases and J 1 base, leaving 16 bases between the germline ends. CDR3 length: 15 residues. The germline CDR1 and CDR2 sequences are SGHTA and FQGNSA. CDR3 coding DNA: TGTGCCAGCTCCCCCGGACGACAGGGCACAGATACGCAGTATTTT. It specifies CASSPGRQGTDTQYF.

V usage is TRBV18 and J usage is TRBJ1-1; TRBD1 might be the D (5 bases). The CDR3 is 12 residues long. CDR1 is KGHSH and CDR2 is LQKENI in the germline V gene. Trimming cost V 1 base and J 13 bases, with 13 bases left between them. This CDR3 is CASSPQGSRDFF. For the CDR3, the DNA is TGTGCCAGCTCACCACAGGGGAGCCGTGATTTCTTT.

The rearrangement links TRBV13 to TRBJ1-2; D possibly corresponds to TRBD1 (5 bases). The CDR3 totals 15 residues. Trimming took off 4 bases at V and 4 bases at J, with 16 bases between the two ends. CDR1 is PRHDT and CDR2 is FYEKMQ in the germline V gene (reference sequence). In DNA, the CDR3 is TGTGCCAGCAGCTCCCCCAGGGAGTTGGGCTATGGCTACACCTTC. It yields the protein CASSSPRELGYGYTF.

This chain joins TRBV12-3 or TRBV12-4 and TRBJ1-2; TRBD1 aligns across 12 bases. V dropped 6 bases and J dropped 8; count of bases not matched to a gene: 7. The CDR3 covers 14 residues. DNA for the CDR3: TGTGCCAGCAGACGAGGGACAGGGGGCTTGGGCTACACCTTC. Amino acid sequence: CASRRGTGGLGYTF.

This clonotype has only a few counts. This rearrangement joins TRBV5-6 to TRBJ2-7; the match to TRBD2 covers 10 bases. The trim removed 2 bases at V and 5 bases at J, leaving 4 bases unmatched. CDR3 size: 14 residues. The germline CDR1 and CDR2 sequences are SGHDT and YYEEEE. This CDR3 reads CASSFLAGDHEQYF. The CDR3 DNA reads TGTGCCAGCAGCTTTCTAGCGGGAGATCACGAGCAGTACTTC.

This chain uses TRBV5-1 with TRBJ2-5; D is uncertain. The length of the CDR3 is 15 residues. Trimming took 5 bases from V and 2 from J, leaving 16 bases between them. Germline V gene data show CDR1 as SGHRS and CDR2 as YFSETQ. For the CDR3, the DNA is TGCGCCAGCAGACCAGTCAGCAGGTTGCAAGAGACCCAGTACTTC. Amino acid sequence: CASRPVSRLQETQYF.